A selection of T cell receptor beta chains follows, all from one sample in a study of CD8+CD57+ T cells in acquired aplastic anemia. MiXCR, run by TCRdb on the reads, gives a single entry per CDR3 protein. The sample carries approximately 190,000 distinct CDR3 sequences, roughly half recorded once. The material sequenced was sorted CD4+, CD8+, or CD8+CD57+ T cells (not recorded which) from PBMCs. These receptors were taken from a human donor with aplastic anemia. The CDR3 runs from the conserved cysteine through the conserved F or W. A D gene is named only where the DNA matches it firmly. Clone size is shown for a subset of rows, as once, few, many or a class of expanded clone.

J gene: TRBJ2-7; V gene: TRBV19; D gene: .; clone size: few; CDR3 DNA: TGTGCCAGTAGTATGGATCGGGACACCTCCTACGAGCAGTACTTC; CDR3 protein: CASSMDRDTSYEQYF
J gene: TRBJ2-3; V gene: TRBV4-2; D gene: TRBD2; clone size: few; CDR3 DNA: TGTGCCAGCAGCCTCCCGACTAGCGGGAGTCAAGATACGCAGTATTTT; CDR3 protein: CASSLPTSGSQDTQYF
J gene: TRBJ2-1; V gene: TRBV24-1; D gene: TRBD2; clone size: .; CDR3 DNA: TGTGCCACCAGTGATTCTAGCGGGAGGGTTGGTGAGCAGTTCTTC; CDR3 protein: CATSDSSGRVGEQFF
J gene: TRBJ2-5; V gene: TRBV19; D gene: .; clone size: .; CDR3 DNA: TGTGCCACTCAGGGCAGAGAGACCCAGTACTTC; CDR3 protein: CATQGRETQYF
J gene: TRBJ2-2; V gene: TRBV4-2; D gene: .; clone size: many; CDR3 DNA: TGTGCCAGCAGCCAAGATGTAGGGGAGCTGTTTTTT; CDR3 protein: CASSQDVGELFF
J gene: TRBJ2-2; V gene: TRBV7-8; D gene: .; clone size: .; CDR3 DNA: TGTGCCAGCAGCCTACAGAGGAACACCGGGGAGCTGTTTTTT; CDR3 protein: CASSLQRNTGELFF
J gene: TRBJ1-2; V gene: TRBV5-4; D gene: .; clone size: once; CDR3 DNA: TGTGCCAGCAGCTCACCGACGGGGGATCGCTATGGCTACACCTTC; CDR3 protein: CASSSPTGDRYGYTF
J gene: TRBJ1-2; V gene: TRBV10-3; D gene: TRBD1; clone size: .; CDR3 DNA: TGTGCCAGCAGTTACTCGCTACAGGGGGCCTATGGCTACACCTTC; CDR3 protein: CASSYSLQGAYGYTF
J gene: TRBJ2-7; V gene: TRBV29-1; D gene: TRBD1; clone size: few; CDR3 DNA: TGCAGCGTTGACCTAGGAGGGACAGGGGACGAGCAGTACTTC; CDR3 protein: CSVDLGGTGDEQYF
J gene: TRBJ1-4; V gene: TRBV6-5; D gene: .; clone size: few; CDR3 DNA: TGTGCCAGCAGGTACAGGACAACTAATGAAAAACTGTTTTTT; CDR3 protein: CASRYRTTNEKLFF
J gene: TRBJ2-6; V gene: TRBV29-1; D gene: .; clone size: .; CDR3 DNA: TGCAGCGTATCTTACTCTGGGGCCAACGTCCTGACTTTC; CDR3 protein: CSVSYSGANVLTF
J gene: TRBJ1-6; V gene: TRBV6-1; D gene: .; clone size: many; CDR3 DNA: TGTGCCAGCAGCTTGGACACATCTTCACCCCTCCACTTT; CDR3 protein: CASSLDTSSPLHF
J gene: TRBJ2-1; V gene: TRBV29-1; D gene: .; clone size: .; CDR3 DNA: TGTAGCGCTGCTCGGGACAATCAGATACACAATGAGCAGTTCTTC; CDR3 protein: CSAARDNQIHNEQFF
J gene: TRBJ2-7; V gene: TRBV7-2; D gene: .; clone size: many; CDR3 DNA: TGTGCCAGCAGCTTAAGCTTGTCTTCCTACGAGCAGTACTTC; CDR3 protein: CASSLSLSSYEQYF
J gene: TRBJ1-5; V gene: TRBV7-2; D gene: .; clone size: many; CDR3 DNA: TGTGCCAGCAGCTTAGAGTATAGCAATCAGCCCCAGCATTTT; CDR3 protein: CASSLEYSNQPQHF
J gene: TRBJ1-5; V gene: TRBV15; D gene: .; clone size: .; CDR3 DNA: TGTGCCACCAGCTTAGACGGCTACAATCAGCCCCAGCATTTT; CDR3 protein: CATSLDGYNQPQHF
J gene: TRBJ1-1; V gene: TRBV7-6; D gene: .; clone size: .; CDR3 DNA: TGTGCCAGCAGCGTCTTTGAAGCTTTCTTT; CDR3 protein: CASSVFEAFF
J gene: TRBJ2-1; V gene: TRBV5-1; D gene: TRBD2; clone size: many; CDR3 DNA: TGCGCCAGCAGCTTGGGACTAGCGGGGTACAATGAGCAGTTCTTC; CDR3 protein: CASSLGLAGYNEQFF
J gene: TRBJ1-6; V gene: TRBV25-1; D gene: .; clone size: once; CDR3 DNA: TGTGCCAGCAGGGGGACTACATACAATTCACCCCCCCGCTTT; CDR3 protein: CASRGTTYNSPPRF
J gene: TRBJ1-2; V gene: TRBV9; D gene: TRBD1; clone size: few; CDR3 DNA: TGTGCCAGCAGCGTGGACAGGGATGGGTATGGCTACACCTTC; CDR3 protein: CASSVDRDGYGYTF
J gene: TRBJ1-1; V gene: TRBV19; D gene: .; clone size: .; CDR3 DNA: TGTGCCAGTAGTATTGGGACTGAAGCTTTCTTT; CDR3 protein: CASSIGTEAFF
J gene: TRBJ2-1; V gene: TRBV19; D gene: TRBD2; clone size: .; CDR3 DNA: TGTGCCAGTAGTATGGCCGGGACTAGTTTGAATGAGCAGTTCTTC; CDR3 protein: CASSMAGTSLNEQFF
J gene: TRBJ1-3; V gene: TRBV7-6; D gene: TRBD1; clone size: many; CDR3 DNA: TGTGCCAGCAGCTTAGTGGACAGGGACTCCTATGCAGGAAACACCATATATTTT; CDR3 protein: CASSLVDRDSYAGNTIYF
J gene: TRBJ1-5; V gene: TRBV29-1; D gene: .; clone size: many; CDR3 DNA: TGCAGCGTCGGGGGGAATAGCAATCAGCCCCAGCATTTT; CDR3 protein: CSVGGNSNQPQHF
J gene: TRBJ2-7; V gene: TRBV20-1; D gene: .; clone size: many; CDR3 DNA: TGCAGTGCTAGAGTAGCTTACAACGAGCAGTACTTC; CDR3 protein: CSARVAYNEQYF
J gene: TRBJ2-2; V gene: TRBV5-5; D gene: .; clone size: .; CDR3 DNA: TGTGCCAGCAGCTTGGTGGCGGGAAATGCCGGGGAGCTGTTTTTT; CDR3 protein: CASSLVAGNAGELFF
J gene: TRBJ2-2; V gene: TRBV20-1; D gene: .; clone size: many; CDR3 DNA: TGCAGTGCCCCGGGGCGTCGCACCGGGGAGCTGTTTTTT; CDR3 protein: CSAPGRRTGELFF
J gene: TRBJ1-1; V gene: TRBV2; D gene: TRBD1; clone size: .; CDR3 DNA: TGTGCCAGCAGTAGGGACAGGGCGACTGAAGCTTTCTTT; CDR3 protein: CASSRDRATEAFF
J gene: TRBJ1-2; V gene: TRBV11-2; D gene: .; clone size: many; CDR3 DNA: TGTGCCAGCAGCCTGGACATCTATGGCTACACCTTC; CDR3 protein: CASSLDIYGYTF
J gene: TRBJ1-6; V gene: TRBV15; D gene: .; clone size: .; CDR3 DNA: TGTGCCACCAGCAGAGTCAGCGAGGGGAGTTCACCCCTCCACTTT; CDR3 protein: CATSRVSEGSSPLHF
J gene: TRBJ2-3; V gene: TRBV6-5; D gene: .; clone size: .; CDR3 DNA: TGTGCCAGCAGTTACTCGTCGTTGGTCACAGATACGCAGTATTTT; CDR3 protein: CASSYSSLVTDTQYF
J gene: TRBJ2-3; V gene: TRBV6-2/TRBV6-3; D gene: TRBD1; clone size: .; CDR3 DNA: TGTGCCAGCAGCCTACAGGGGGCTAGCACAGATACGCAGTATTTT; CDR3 protein: CASSLQGASTDTQYF
J gene: TRBJ2-7; V gene: TRBV29-1; D gene: TRBD1; clone size: few; CDR3 DNA: TGCAGCACCCGACAGGGGGCGTACGAGCAGTACTTC; CDR3 protein: CSTRQGAYEQYF
J gene: TRBJ1-5; V gene: TRBV19; D gene: TRBD1; clone size: many; CDR3 DNA: TGTGCCAGTACTCCCCTCCCCAGGGGGGGTTTCGATCAGCCCCAGCATTTT; CDR3 protein: CASTPLPRGGFDQPQHF
J gene: TRBJ1-2; V gene: TRBV30; D gene: .; clone size: .; CDR3 DNA: TGTGCCTGGAGTGTCAGCGGTAGTTATGGCTACACCTTC; CDR3 protein: CAWSVSGSYGYTF
J gene: TRBJ1-1; V gene: TRBV19; D gene: .; clone size: many; CDR3 DNA: TGTGCCAGTAGGCAGGGGACGGGGACTGAAGCTTTCTTT; CDR3 protein: CASRQGTGTEAFF
J gene: TRBJ2-7; V gene: TRBV10-3; D gene: TRBD2; clone size: .; CDR3 DNA: TGTGCCATAACGACTAGCGGGGGACAAACCTACGAGCAGTACTTC; CDR3 protein: CAITTSGGQTYEQYF
J gene: TRBJ2-5; V gene: TRBV20-1; D gene: .; clone size: .; CDR3 DNA: TGCAGTGCCCGAGGGGGGCAAGAGACCCAGTACTTC; CDR3 protein: CSARGGQETQYF
J gene: TRBJ1-4; V gene: TRBV4-2; D gene: TRBD1; clone size: few; CDR3 DNA: TGTGCCAGCAGCCAAACATGGGACAGGGGGGATGAAAAACTGTTTTTT; CDR3 protein: CASSQTWDRGDEKLFF
J gene: TRBJ1-3; V gene: TRBV15; D gene: .; clone size: few; CDR3 DNA: TGTGCCACCAGCGACGACACCATATATTTT; CDR3 protein: CATSDDTIYF
J gene: TRBJ2-6; V gene: TRBV10-3; D gene: .; clone size: .; CDR3 DNA: TGTGCCATCAGTGAGTCGAGCGGGTCTAACGTCCTGACTTTC; CDR3 protein: CAISESSGSNVLTF
J gene: TRBJ2-2; V gene: TRBV6-1; D gene: TRBD1; clone size: many; CDR3 DNA: TGTGCCACCAGAGGTGGTGGGACAGGCCAGGAGCTGTTTTTT; CDR3 protein: CATRGGGTGQELFF
J gene: TRBJ1-1; V gene: TRBV11-3; D gene: .; clone size: many; CDR3 DNA: TGTGCCAGCAGCTTTCGCGGGGGCACTGAAGCTTTCTTT; CDR3 protein: CASSFRGGTEAFF
J gene: TRBJ1-1; V gene: TRBV2; D gene: .; clone size: .; CDR3 DNA: TGTGCCAGCAGTCCAACAGGTGAAGCTTTCTTT; CDR3 protein: CASSPTGEAFF
J gene: TRBJ1-4; V gene: TRBV29-1; D gene: .; clone size: .; CDR3 DNA: TGCAGCGTTGAAGATCGGACGAGTGAAAAACTGTTTTTT; CDR3 protein: CSVEDRTSEKLFF
J gene: TRBJ1-1; V gene: TRBV7-9; D gene: .; clone size: many; CDR3 DNA: TGTGCCAGCAGCCTGACAGGTACCGCTTATGAAGCTTTCTTT; CDR3 protein: CASSLTGTAYEAFF
J gene: TRBJ2-3; V gene: TRBV24-1; D gene: TRBD2; clone size: once; CDR3 DNA: TGTGCCACCAGGGGAGGGGTCATCACAGATACGCAGTATTTT; CDR3 protein: CATRGGVITDTQYF